The rows below give T cell receptor beta chains drawn from one sample of a study of T-cell memory formation after mild COVID-19. TCRdb called the 5' RACE reads again in MiXCR, with one record for every CDR3 protein. The repertoire holds under 110,000 distinct CDR3 sequences, with about a sixth as singletons. Sequencing used PBMCs or a T cell subset sorted from them (not recorded which). The receptor set was obtained from an adult woman who had mild COVID-19 (a few samples of this study predate the infection). Cell type and time point are not known. Both conserved end residues are part of each CDR3. Each record gives: V gene, D gene, J gene, clone size, CDR3 length, CDR3 DNA, CDR3 protein. D genes are given only for firm matches. Clone size is shown for a subset of rows, as once, few, many or a class of expanded clone.

>TRBV24-1|TRBD1|TRBJ1-2|few|12
TGTGCCACCGAGGGGGCCGAGATTGGCTACACCTTC
CATEGAEIGYTF
>TRBV7-2|-|TRBJ2-5|many|15
TGTGCCAGCAGCTCCTACCTAGGTCTTGGAGAGACCCAGTACTTC
CASSSYLGLGETQYF
>TRBV7-2|-|TRBJ1-1|few|14
TGTGCCAGCAGCTCCCAGCTACAGAACACTGAAGCTTTCTTT
CASSSQLQNTEAFF
>TRBV12-3/TRBV12-4|TRBD2|TRBJ2-7|-|15
TGTGCCAGCAGTTTAGTTGCTAGCGGGAGGTACGAGCAGTACTTC
CASSLVASGRYEQYF
>TRBV6-5|-|TRBJ2-2|-|13
TGTGCCAGCAGTTACGAGAGTATCGGGGAGCTGTTTTTT
CASSYESIGELFF
>TRBV20-1|TRBD2|TRBJ2-2|few|16
TGCAGTGCTAGAAAAACTAGCGGGGGGGACACCGGGGAGCTGTTTTTT
CSARKTSGGDTGELFF
>TRBV6-1|-|TRBJ2-3|-|17
TGTGCCAGCAGGCCCGGGAGCGCTAGTAGAGAGACAGATACGCAGTATTTT
CASRPGSASRETDTQYF
>TRBV7-8|-|TRBJ2-1|-|14
TGTGCCAGCAGCTTAGGGGCCACCGGGGATGAGCAGTTCTTC
CASSLGATGDEQFF
>TRBV7-6|TRBD2|TRBJ2-5|-|16
TGTGCCAGCAGCTTATGGTTGCGGGAGGGCGAGGAGACCCAGTACTTC
CASSLWLREGEETQYF
>TRBV12-3/TRBV12-4|-|TRBJ2-7|many|16
TGTGCCAGCAGTTTGTTACTGGGCGGGAAAACCTACGAGCAGTACTTC
CASSLLLGGKTYEQYF
>TRBV20-1|TRBD2|TRBJ2-3|-|15
TGCAGTGCTAGAGATACGACTAGCGGGATAGATACGCAGTATTTT
CSARDTTSGIDTQYF
>TRBV7-9|-|TRBJ2-7|few|14
TGTGCCAGCAGCCCAACAGGGAAGTCCTACGAGCAGTACTTC
CASSPTGKSYEQYF
>TRBV2|TRBD1|TRBJ1-1|few|16
TGTGCCAGCAAGGAAGCCTGGACAGGGGACGGTCCGGAAGCTTTCTTT
CASKEAWTGDGPEAFF
>TRBV7-6|-|TRBJ2-3|many|12
TGTGCCAGCAGCTGGGGGACAGATACGCAGTATTTT
CASSWGTDTQYF
>TRBV4-3|-|TRBJ2-7|-|14
TGCGCCAGCAGCCAAGATCCTAGCGTACACGAGCAGTACTTC
CASSQDPSVHEQYF